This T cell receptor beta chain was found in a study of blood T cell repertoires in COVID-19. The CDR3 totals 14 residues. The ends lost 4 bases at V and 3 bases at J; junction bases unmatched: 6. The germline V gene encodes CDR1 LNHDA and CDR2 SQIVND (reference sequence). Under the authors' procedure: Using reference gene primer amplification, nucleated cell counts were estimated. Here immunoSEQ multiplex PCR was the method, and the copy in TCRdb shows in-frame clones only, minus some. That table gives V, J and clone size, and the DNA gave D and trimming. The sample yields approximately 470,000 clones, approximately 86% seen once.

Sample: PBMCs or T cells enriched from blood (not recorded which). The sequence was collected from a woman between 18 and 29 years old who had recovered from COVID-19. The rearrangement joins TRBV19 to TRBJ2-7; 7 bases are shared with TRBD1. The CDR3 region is CASSTLDRIYEQYF. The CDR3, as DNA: TGTGCCAGTAGTACCTTGGACAGGATCTACGAGCAGTACTTC.